The clone carrying this T cell receptor (beta chain) was seen only a few times. Its antigen remains unknown. The data belong to a study of T cell repertoires in cytomegalovirus infection. About the study: Evidence of both CMV infection and a matching HLA type came from public TCR beta signatures.

Overall study results and limits: The ex vivo response was dominated by HLA-C-restricted CMV-specific TCR beta clonotypes.

TCRdb fed the reads into MiXCR, producing one record per CDR3 protein. The table shows approximately 1,000,000 distinct CDR3 sequences, with approximately 33% occurring only once. Per the germline V gene, CDR1 is MNHEY and CDR2 is SVGAGI. The V and J ends lost 0 bases and 0 bases respectively, with 9 bases between them. The CDR3 is 16 residues long. The sample in question was cultured CD8+ T cells from PBMCs, obtained from culture after CMV antigen stimulation. This rearrangement joins TRBV6-5 to TRBJ1-5, with D uncertain. This sequence was found in a human donor in good health (CMV status not recorded). Some clones in this sample may be carry-over from other donors' samples. CDR3 residues: CASSYSGYASNQPQHF. The CDR3 DNA is TGTGCCAGCAGTTACTCGGGTTACGCTAGCAATCAGCCCCAGCATTTT.